The source of this T cell receptor (beta chain) is a study of shared clonotypes between healthy human individuals. The germline V gene has CDR1 SGHAT and CDR2 FQNNGV. This CDR3 spans 16 amino acids. V was clipped by 1 base and J by 2 bases; unmatched bases: 6. The protocol was immunoSEQ multiplex PCR, while the TCRdb copy is restricted to in-frame clones and leaves out a portion. The sample carries about 190,000 clones, around 63% recorded once. The clonotype was recovered from a man aged 25 to 45 in good health. The chain couples TRBV11-2 to TRBJ2-5; 8 nucleotides match TRBD2. The sample consisted of memory CD4+ T cells sorted from blood. Noted subset: CD45RA-negative fraction. CDR3 coding DNA: TGTGCCAGCAGCTTAGGGATAGCGGGGTTTCAAGAGACCCAGTACTTC. It is translated as CASSLGIAGFQETQYF.